These 16 T cell receptor beta chains share one sample of origin, sequenced in a study of shared clonotypes between healthy human individuals. CD45RO-negative, CCR7-selected cells formed the naive CD8 fraction, which excluded terminally differentiated effector memory CD45RA+ cells. Sequencing used immunoSEQ multiplex PCR; TCRdb keeps in-frame clones, though not all of them. The sample shows about 2 million clones, approximately 94% of them seen only once. The sequencing sample was made of naive CD8+ T cells sorted from blood. These receptors were obtained from a young man in good health.

The rearrangement joins TRBV7-9 to TRBJ1-1; D not resolved. V was cut by 11 bases and J by 0 bases, with 10 bases left in between. This CDR3 spans 12 amino acids. Germline V lookup: CDR1 SEHNR, CDR2 FQNEAQ (reference sequence). The CDR3 DNA follows: TGTGCCTCATACGGCCTGAACACTGAAGCTTTCTTT. It yields the protein CASYGLNTEAFF.

The chain uses TRBV11-2 and TRBJ2-7, with D possibly being TRBD2 (5 bases). Germline CDR1 SGHAT, CDR2 FQNNGV. This CDR3 spans 12 amino acids. V dropped 2 bases and J dropped 6 bases, with 8 bases sitting between them. The CDR3 sequence: CASSLRGSEQYF. The CDR3, as DNA: TGTGCCAGCAGCTTACGAGGGAGCGAGCAGTACTTC.

This chain uses TRBV7-6 with TRBJ2-5, with D possibly matching TRBD1 (6 bases). The CDR3 has 16 amino acids. V was shortened by 2 bases and J by 2 bases, with 15 bases between the two germline ends. Germline V gives CDR1 SGHVS, CDR2 FNYEAQ. CDR3 region: CASSLSLEGVQETQYF. The CDR3, as DNA: TGTGCCAGCAGCTTATCGTTAGAGGGGGTACAAGAGACCCAGTACTTC.

The chain joins TRBV7-2 to TRBJ2-7, with 10 bases aligning to TRBD2. V shed 5 bases and J 4 bases; nucleotides not matched to a gene: 11. The CDR3 runs 16 residues. The germline CDR1 and CDR2 sequences are SGHTA and FQGNSA. The CDR3 here is CASSPPQREGLYEQYF. The CDR3 DNA follows: TGTGCCAGCAGCCCCCCCCAGCGGGAGGGCCTATACGAGCAGTACTTC.

V usage is TRBV13 and J usage is TRBJ2-3; no reliable D call. This CDR3 comprises 13 residues. The V gene lost 5 bases and the J gene lost 2 bases, with 8 bases spanning the gap. Germline V CDR1 and CDR2: PRHDT, FYEKMQ (reference sequence). The CDR3 bases are TGTGCCAGCAGCGCCCGATACACAGATACGCAGTATTTT. Translating it yields CASSARYTDTQYF.

V usage is TRBV30 and J usage is TRBJ1-2, with no clear D. Deletions cut 0 bases from V and 4 bases from J, with 9 bases between. Germline V gene data show CDR1 as GTSNPN and CDR2 as SVGIG (reference sequence). This CDR3 spans 13 amino acids. CDR3 DNA: TGTGCCTGGAGTGTAGGGAGTGGCTATGGCTACACCTTC. It specifies CAWSVGSGYGYTF.

The chain links TRBV7-9 to TRBJ2-7, with D maybe TRBD1 (6 bases). The CDR3 is 15 residues long. Germline CDR1 is SEHNR and CDR2 is FQNEAQ (reference sequence). Trimming took 1 base from V and 2 from J, leaving 12 bases between them. This CDR3 is CASSLDSDRTYEQYF. In nucleotides, the CDR3 is TGTGCCAGCAGCTTAGACTCAGACAGGACCTACGAGCAGTACTTC.

This clone appeared once. The chain has TRBV7-2 and TRBJ2-7; D is uncertain. V dropped 1 base and J dropped 3 bases, with 16 bases sitting between them. Germline values: CDR1 SGHTA, CDR2 FQGNSA. The CDR3 is 16 residues long. CDR3 nucleotides: TGTGCCAGCAGCTTAGACCCGCAGTCGGTTTTCTACGAGCAGTACTTC. Translated: CASSLDPQSVFYEQYF.

The chain combines TRBV13 with TRBJ2-2; 7 bases are a match to TRBD2. Germline values: CDR1 PRHDT, CDR2 FYEKMQ (reference sequence). The CDR3 loop spans 16 amino acids. The V gene end was trimmed by 1 base and the J gene end by 2 bases; junction bases not matched to a gene: 4. The CDR3 DNA is TGTGCCAGCAGCTTAGCTGCGGGAGTAAACACCGGGGAGCTGTTTTTT. Protein sequence: CASSLAAGVNTGELFF.

The gene calls are TRBV6-5 and TRBJ2-7; D uncertain. Germline CDR1 MNHEY, CDR2 SVGAGI. The ends were cut back, 3 bases at V and 0 bases at J, with 9 bases in the middle. The CDR3 has 14 amino acids. CDR3 DNA sequence: TGTGCCAGCAGTTATGAGGTCTCCTCCTACGAGCAGTACTTC. Protein: CASSYEVSSYEQYF.

The CDR3 reads CASSLAAFLTNSGELFF. CDR3 bases: TGTGCCAGCAGTTTAGCGGCCTTTCTCACAAATTCCGGGGAGCTGTTTTTT. The gene calls are TRBV27 and TRBJ2-2; D gene unclear. Germline CDR1 is MNHEY and CDR2 is SMNVEV (reference sequence). Trimming removed 2 bases at V and 6 bases at J, with 19 bases between. This CDR3 has 17 amino acids.

Concerning this clone: Other DNA sequences in the same sample also yield this CDR3. V and J are TRBV7-6 and TRBJ1-1, with 8 bases matching TRBD1. Germline CDR1 is SGHVS and CDR2 is FNYEAQ. After removal of 5 bases from V and 4 bases from J, the junction contained 3 bases not matched to a gene. CDR3 length: 13 residues. This chain's CDR3 is CASSRTGGTEAFF. The CDR3, as DNA: TGTGCCAGCAGCCGAACAGGGGGCACTGAAGCTTTCTTT.

This clone was detected once. V is TRBV30 and J is TRBJ1-1, with D possibly being TRBD1 (5 bases). V was trimmed by 2 bases and J by 1 base, leaving 14 bases between them. CDR1 GTSNPN and CDR2 SVGIG come from the germline V gene (reference sequence). The CDR3 runs to 15 residues. DNA of the CDR3: TGTGCCTGGAGTTTATTGGACAACTGGAACACTGAAGCTTTCTTT. Its translation is CAWSLLDNWNTEAFF.

The chain recombines TRBV28 with TRBJ2-7; the match to TRBD2 covers 8 bases. There are 16 residues in the CDR3. The germline CDR1 and CDR2 sequences are MDHEN and SYDVKM. J gave up 7 bases and V 5 bases, and 16 bases lay outside the gene matches. The CDR3 spells CASSIGRGGSVEEQYF. CDR3 nucleotide sequence: TGTGCCAGCAGTATCGGACGGGGGGGATCGGTCGAAGAGCAGTACTTC.

This clone was observed a single time. The chain employs TRBV9 and TRBJ2-5, with 8 bases lining up with TRBD1. The CDR3 sequence is 17 residues long. Trimming removed 0 bases from V and 5 bases from J; junction bases left unmatched: 12. Germline V CDR1 and CDR2: SGDLS, YYNGEE. The chain's CDR3 is CASSVAQAGGALETQYF. The CDR3 bases are TGTGCCAGCAGCGTAGCCCAGGCAGGGGGCGCTTTGGAGACCCAGTACTTC.

The chain employs TRBV19 and TRBJ2-7; 12 bases map to TRBD2. The CDR3 extends over 17 amino acids. Trimming took 9 bases from V and 7 from J; bases not matched to a gene: 19. CDR1 is LNHDA, CDR2 SQIVND, per germline (reference sequence). The CDR3 is CARMGDFRLAGASEQYF. DNA of the CDR3: TGTGCCAGGATGGGAGATTTTCGACTAGCGGGAGCGAGTGAGCAGTACTTC.